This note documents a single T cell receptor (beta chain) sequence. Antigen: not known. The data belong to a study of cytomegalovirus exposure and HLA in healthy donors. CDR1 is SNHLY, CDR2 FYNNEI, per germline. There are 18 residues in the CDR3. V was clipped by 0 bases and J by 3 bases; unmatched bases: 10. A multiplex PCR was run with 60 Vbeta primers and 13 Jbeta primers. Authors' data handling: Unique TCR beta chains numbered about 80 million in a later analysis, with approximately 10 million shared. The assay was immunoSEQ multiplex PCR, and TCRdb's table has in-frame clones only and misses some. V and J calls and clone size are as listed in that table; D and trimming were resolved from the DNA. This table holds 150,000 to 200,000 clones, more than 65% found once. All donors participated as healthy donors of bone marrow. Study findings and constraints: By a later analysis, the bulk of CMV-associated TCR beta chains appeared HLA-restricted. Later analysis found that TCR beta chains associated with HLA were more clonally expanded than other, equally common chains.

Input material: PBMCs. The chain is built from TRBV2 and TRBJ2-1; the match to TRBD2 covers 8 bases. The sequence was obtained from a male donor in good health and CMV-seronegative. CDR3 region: CASSEAPPGRAHYNEQFF. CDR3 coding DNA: TGTGCCAGCAGTGAAGCGCCCCCCGGGAGGGCCCACTACAATGAGCAGTTCTTC.